This T cell receptor (beta chain) appears in the sequencing data of a study of beta chain features in type 1 diabetes (dated by TCRdb to between 2018 and 2020). Study-level background: No differences in mean age, gender distribution, total cell number or subset yield were found between patients and healthy donors. Across all samples, roughly 110,000,000 sorted cells were examined, and cell number per subset correlated strongly with RNA yield. In the study, recently diagnosed type 1 diabetes patients and matched healthy donors were compared on the TCRB repertoires of their sorted circulating CD4+ T cell subsets. Whereas all 30 or so donors provided naive and central memory subsets, regulatory and stem cell-like memory subsets were isolated from just 8 patients and roughly eight healthy donors.

Each donor gave one peripheral blood draw, roughly 120 mL on average, collected into heparinised tubes. Using a panel that included CD45RO, CCR7, CD25, CD127, CD95 and CD27, naive, central memory, regulatory and stem cell-like memory CD4+ T cells were sorted on a BD FACSAria II. Every sorted population had a purity above 98%. Right away, PBMCs were isolated by Lymphoprep density gradient centrifugation and were stained directly, with no culture step. So that batch effects would be minimized, each experiment stained and sorted samples in pairs, pairing one healthy donor with one patient. As for this clone: There is no known antigen for this receptor. No base qualities exist here, and no much larger clone lies one base off it.

General conclusions and limits of the study: Because cDNA rather than genomic DNA was sequenced, highly expressing activated cells could have been over-represented, although no difference in activation and CD3 levels was found between groups. Only small numbers of individuals were included in the HLA sub-analyses, which left unresolved whether HLA type had any influence on TCRB rearrangement. At VDJ recombination sites, patients with type 1 diabetes made fewer insertions and deleted more nucleotides, a pattern implying thymic rearrangement abnormalities. A moderate but significant shortening of TCRB CDR3 length was observed in type 1 diabetes patients in all four CD4+ subsets. Naive, central memory and regulatory TCRB repertoires appeared more similar among patients than among healthy donors. Shorter templates might have been favored by PCR, but patient and control samples were amplified and corrected together, so both groups would have been affected equally by any skew.

All of the isolated RNA was reverse transcribed with the High Capacity cDNA Reverse Transcription Kit, so expressed TCRB transcripts were sequenced. Deep immunoSEQ sequencing was applied to naive, central memory and regulatory T cell samples, giving an average of around 4 million total reads per sample. After sorted cells were lysed in RLT buffer, RNA was extracted with DNase-treated RNeasy Micro or Mini kits, with the choice depending on cell number. To prevent cross-contamination, every cell subset was processed on its own, while patient and healthy donor samples were processed together. The immunoSEQ multiplex PCR was used to amplify TCRB sequences from cDNA, yielding 87-bp fragments that span the CDR3 region. Sequencing of the amplicons was performed on the Illumina HiSeq platform. The source study handled its data this way. PCR bias was corrected computationally using synthetic template baselines, and reads within Hamming distance 2 were collapsed, with unmergeable singletons discarded. Reads were aligned against IMGT so that V, D and J genes, CDR3 length and insertions or deletions at six rearrangement sites could be assigned. Within each subset, clonotype counts were normalized to sorted cell number, and only after that were true diversity and Gini coefficients computed with the tcR R package. The overlap coefficient, calculated on TCRB nucleotide sequences, was used to measure repertoire sharing. As a proxy for the pre-selection repertoire, out-of-frame TCRB sequences from naive cells were analyzed. TCRdb retrieved this table from immuneACCESS and kept in-frame rearrangements only. Not all clones are present; in checked studies, unresolved V genes account for under half, and no reason is known for the remainder. V and J calls and clone size come straight from that table; D and trimming were deduced from the DNA. This sample comprises 600,000 to 750,000 clones, around 11% of them detected only once. Roughly 0.12% of the sample is in the top ten clones.

The germline ends are 1 base apart after V is trimmed by 3 bases and J by 3 bases. Counted from cysteine to phenylalanine, this CDR3 has 11 amino acids. CDR3 DNA only is kept here, 33 bases in frame from base 1. For CDR1 and CDR2, the germline V gene (reference sequence) lists SGHNT and YYREEE. Material: naive CD4+ T cells from blood. What the cell subset or site label conveys for this sample: true naive CD4+ T cells. This TCR was sampled from a young man with type 1 diabetes. Rearrangement joined TRBV5-4 to TRBJ1-3; no D gene call is confident. The DNA is as follows: TGTGCCAGCAGCTATGGAAACACCATATATTTT. Translated, this is CASSYGNTIYF.